A selection of T cell receptor beta chains follows, all from one sample in a study of blood T cell repertoires in COVID-19. TCRdb keeps only in-frame clones here, not all; method: immunoSEQ multiplex PCR. Of hundreds of thousands of clones in the sample, roughly 90% were seen once. Source material: PBMCs or T cells enriched from blood (not recorded which). The source of these receptors is a man aged 55 to 70 who had recovered from COVID-19. CDR3s include the opening cysteine and the closing phenylalanine or tryptophan. The order of the fields is clone size, V gene, D gene, J gene, CDR3 DNA, CDR3 protein. A D gene is named only where the DNA matches it firmly. Clone size is not always given. Where it is, it says once, few, many or a class for expanded clones.

size: .; V: TRBV7-2; D: .; J: TRBJ1-3; DNA: TGTGCCAGCAGCTTAAACAGGGTTGACACCATATATTTT; CDR3: CASSLNRVDTIYF
size: .; V: TRBV25-1; D: .; J: TRBJ2-2; DNA: TGTGCCAGCAGTGGGCGGGGCCGACAAGAGCTGTTTTTT; CDR3: CASSGRGRQELFF
size: .; V: TRBV19; D: .; J: TRBJ1-4; DNA: TGTGCCAGTAGTATTCGGGTGGCTAATGAAAAACTGTTTTTT; CDR3: CASSIRVANEKLFF
size: .; V: TRBV6-2/TRBV6-3; D: .; J: TRBJ2-7; DNA: TGTGCCAGCAGTTACTCGTCAGGAGGGCCGTACGAGCAGTACTTC; CDR3: CASSYSSGGPYEQYF
size: .; V: TRBV5-4; D: TRBD2; J: TRBJ2-2; DNA: TGTGCCAGCAGCCCCCCGGGACTAGCGGGGGCGAGGGGAACCGGGGAGCTGTTTTTT; CDR3: CASSPPGLAGARGTGELFF
size: .; V: TRBV18; D: .; J: TRBJ1-3; DNA: TGTGCCAGCTCACCACTTTCGAAGAGCTCTGGAAACACCATATATTTT; CDR3: CASSPLSKSSGNTIYF
size: .; V: TRBV30; D: .; J: TRBJ1-2; DNA: TGTGCCTGGAGTCCCAGGGGTGACTATGGCTACACCTTC; CDR3: CAWSPRGDYGYTF
size: .; V: TRBV6-5; D: TRBD1; J: TRBJ2-1; DNA: TGTGCCAGCAGAATCGGACAGGCTTACAATGAGCAGTTCTTC; CDR3: CASRIGQAYNEQFF
size: .; V: TRBV19; D: .; J: TRBJ2-4; DNA: TGTGCCAGTAGTTCCCGCCCCAGGGGCCGGGGAGAAAACATTCAGTACTTC; CDR3: CASSSRPRGRGENIQYF
size: .; V: TRBV19; D: .; J: TRBJ1-3; DNA: TGTGCCAGTAGTCCACTAGGGCTGGGGGGCTCTGGAAACACCATATATTTT; CDR3: CASSPLGLGGSGNTIYF
size: once; V: TRBV6-5; D: TRBD1; J: TRBJ1-4; DNA: TGTGCCAGCAGCTCCAGGGGGAGCAATGAAAAACTGTTTTTT; CDR3: CASSSRGSNEKLFF
size: few; V: TRBV6-5; D: .; J: TRBJ1-2; DNA: TGTGCCAGCAGTTACTTCGGGGGCTATGGCTACACCTTC; CDR3: CASSYFGGYGYTF
size: .; V: TRBV6-5; D: .; J: TRBJ1-6; DNA: TGTGCCAGCAGCCCCGGGACACTCAATTCACCCCTCCACTTT; CDR3: CASSPGTLNSPLHF
size: .; V: TRBV5-1; D: .; J: TRBJ1-3; DNA: TGCGCCAGCAGCTATGCAGGGGTGGTCTCCGGAAACACCATATATTTT; CDR3: CASSYAGVVSGNTIYF
size: .; V: TRBV19; D: .; J: TRBJ1-5; DNA: TGTGCCAGTACCCATGGGCGTATGGGTCAGCCCCAGCATTTT; CDR3: CASTHGRMGQPQHF
size: once; V: TRBV7-2; D: .; J: TRBJ1-5; DNA: TGTGCCAGCAGCTTAGGCAGGGGCGTCAATCAGCCCCAGCATTTT; CDR3: CASSLGRGVNQPQHF
size: .; V: TRBV19; D: TRBD1; J: TRBJ2-5; DNA: TGTGCCAGTAGTATTTTTGGGACAGGGGACGCGGAGACCCAGTACTTC; CDR3: CASSIFGTGDAETQYF
size: .; V: TRBV18; D: TRBD1; J: TRBJ1-2; DNA: TGTGCCAGCTCACGGGACAGAGATGTCTATGGCTACACCTTC; CDR3: CASSRDRDVYGYTF
size: .; V: TRBV5-1; D: .; J: TRBJ2-1; DNA: TGCGCCAGCAGCTTGGACTGGAGCTCCTACAATGAGCAGTTCTTC; CDR3: CASSLDWSSYNEQFF
size: .; V: TRBV24-1; D: TRBD1; J: TRBJ2-2; DNA: TGTGCCACCAGTGACCCCGGGACAGGGAGTTTCGGGGAGCTGTTTTTT; CDR3: CATSDPGTGSFGELFF
size: .; V: TRBV29-1; D: TRBD1; J: TRBJ1-1; DNA: TGCAGCGTTAAACAGGGGGTGAACACTGAAGCTTTCTTT; CDR3: CSVKQGVNTEAFF
size: .; V: TRBV18; D: TRBD1; J: TRBJ2-7; DNA: TGTGCCAGCTCGCCTATCGGACAGGTAACAAGGGACGAGCAGTACTTC; CDR3: CASSPIGQVTRDEQYF
size: .; V: TRBV7-8; D: TRBD1; J: TRBJ1-3; DNA: TGTGCCAGCAGCTGGACAGGGGGCGCGGCGGACACCATATATTTT; CDR3: CASSWTGGAADTIYF
size: .; V: TRBV6-5; D: .; J: TRBJ1-5; DNA: TGTGCCAGCAGTTATAAGGGGTATAGCAATCAGCCCCAGCATTTT; CDR3: CASSYKGYSNQPQHF
size: .; V: TRBV14; D: .; J: TRBJ1-6; DNA: TGTGCCAGCAGCCAAAAGGCAAGGAGCTCACCCCTCCACTTT; CDR3: CASSQKARSSPLHF
size: .; V: TRBV5-1; D: .; J: TRBJ2-1; DNA: TGCGCCAGCAGTGGTGGGGCCAGGTACAATGAGCAGTTCTTC; CDR3: CASSGGARYNEQFF
size: .; V: TRBV14; D: .; J: TRBJ2-1; DNA: TGTGCCAGCAGCCAAAGGGGTGGAGGGGCCTACAATGAGCAGTTCTTC; CDR3: CASSQRGGGAYNEQFF
size: once; V: TRBV5-6; D: .; J: TRBJ1-2; DNA: TGTGCCAGCAGCTTGGACAGTTTTAACTATGGCTACACCTTC; CDR3: CASSLDSFNYGYTF
size: .; V: TRBV12-3/TRBV12-4; D: .; J: TRBJ1-5; DNA: TGTGCCAGCAGTTCGTTAGCCGGGCCCCAGCATTTT; CDR3: CASSSLAGPQHF
size: once; V: TRBV20-1; D: TRBD1; J: TRBJ1-2; DNA: TGCAGTGCTAGTGGTGGACAGGGGGCGACGGCTAACTATGGCTACACCTTC; CDR3: CSASGGQGATANYGYTF
size: .; V: TRBV7-6; D: TRBD2; J: TRBJ2-1; DNA: TGTGCCAGCAGCTTAGTTCCCCCAACTAGCGGGGGGGCAAATGAGCAGTTCTTC; CDR3: CASSLVPPTSGGANEQFF
size: few; V: TRBV5-1; D: TRBD2; J: TRBJ2-3; DNA: TGCGCCAGCAGCAGAACGGGACTAGTCTCTAGCACAGATACGCAGTATTTT; CDR3: CASSRTGLVSSTDTQYF
size: .; V: TRBV12-5; D: .; J: TRBJ2-7; DNA: TGTGCTAGTGGTTTAGCAGGGGCCTACGAGCAGTACTTC; CDR3: CASGLAGAYEQYF
size: .; V: TRBV27; D: .; J: TRBJ1-5; DNA: TGTGCCAGCAGTTTCCGAATTGGGGGGAATCAGCCCCAGCATTTT; CDR3: CASSFRIGGNQPQHF
size: .; V: TRBV6-2/TRBV6-3; D: TRBD1; J: TRBJ2-5; DNA: TGTGCCAGCAGCCTAGGGACAGGGCTAGAGACCCAGTACTTC; CDR3: CASSLGTGLETQYF
size: .; V: TRBV9; D: TRBD1; J: TRBJ1-1; DNA: TGTGCCAGCAGCGTAGTATACGACATCTCACAGGGGGCTTTCTTT; CDR3: CASSVVYDISQGAFF
size: .; V: TRBV2; D: TRBD1; J: TRBJ2-7; DNA: TGTGCCATCGTGACAGGGACAGACGAGCAGTACTTC; CDR3: CAIVTGTDEQYF
size: .; V: TRBV28; D: .; J: TRBJ1-1; DNA: TGTGCCAGCAGTCTACAGGGCGGAAACACTGAAGCTTTCTTT; CDR3: CASSLQGGNTEAFF
size: .; V: TRBV4-2; D: TRBD1; J: TRBJ1-1; DNA: TGTGCCAGCAGCCTCGGGGGGGACAGAAAGAACACTGAAGCTTTCTTT; CDR3: CASSLGGDRKNTEAFF
size: .; V: TRBV3-1/TRBV3-2; D: .; J: TRBJ2-7; DNA: TGTGCCAGCAGCCAAGAGACTTACTCCTACGAGCAGTACTTC; CDR3: CASSQETYSYEQYF
size: .; V: TRBV3-1/TRBV3-2; D: .; J: TRBJ1-5; DNA: TGTGCCAGCAGTCCAGTGTCTCCCGATCAGCCCCAGCATTTT; CDR3: CASSPVSPDQPQHF
size: .; V: TRBV20-1; D: TRBD2; J: TRBJ2-5; DNA: TGCAGTGCTCCTGGGAGGGGGACCCAGTACTTC; CDR3: CSAPGRGTQYF
size: .; V: TRBV5-4; D: TRBD2; J: TRBJ2-1; DNA: TGTGCCAGCAGCTTTGGGTCGCTAGCGGGGGGGGTTTACAATGAGCAGTTCTTC; CDR3: CASSFGSLAGGVYNEQFF
size: .; V: TRBV3-1/TRBV3-2; D: .; J: TRBJ2-3; DNA: TGTGCCAGCAGCCAAGATAGGGGGATCAATTGGGCAGATACGCAGTATTTT; CDR3: CASSQDRGINWADTQYF
size: .; V: TRBV14; D: .; J: TRBJ1-1; DNA: TGTGCCAGCAGCCAAACATCCCGGGGAACTGAAGCTTTCTTT; CDR3: CASSQTSRGTEAFF
size: .; V: TRBV7-9; D: .; J: TRBJ2-7; DNA: TGTGCCAGCAGCGACAGATACGAGCAGTACTTC; CDR3: CASSDRYEQYF
size: once; V: TRBV6-6; D: .; J: TRBJ1-3; DNA: TGTGCCAGCAGTCTTTTACGTCCTACTTCTCAGGCACTGGGAAACACCATATATTTT; CDR3: CASSLLRPTSQALGNTIYF
size: .; V: TRBV27; D: TRBD1; J: TRBJ2-7; DNA: TGTGCCAGCAGTGAGACAGGGCCGGTGCAGTACTTC; CDR3: CASSETGPVQYF
size: .; V: TRBV13; D: .; J: TRBJ2-3; DNA: TGTGCCAGCAGCTCGACCGGTTGGGGGCGGAGCACAGATACGCAGTATTTT; CDR3: CASSSTGWGRSTDTQYF
size: .; V: TRBV30; D: .; J: TRBJ2-4; DNA: TGTGCCTGGAGTGTGGGGGCAAACATTCAGTACTTC; CDR3: CAWSVGANIQYF
size: .; V: TRBV6-2/TRBV6-3; D: TRBD2; J: TRBJ2-3; DNA: TGTGCCAGCAGTCCCGGACTAGCGGGTACAACAGATACGCAGTATTTT; CDR3: CASSPGLAGTTDTQYF
size: few; V: TRBV9; D: TRBD1; J: TRBJ2-1; DNA: TGTGCCAGCAGCGCACAGGGGGCCTTCTACAATGAGCAGTTCTTC; CDR3: CASSAQGAFYNEQFF
size: .; V: TRBV29-1; D: TRBD2; J: TRBJ2-3; DNA: TGCAATATCTGGGACGCGGCGGGAGAGGCAGATACGCAGTATTTT; CDR3: CNIWDAAGEADTQYF